A single sample is the source of the 5 T cell receptor beta chains below, sequenced in a study of regulatory T cells in long-lasting Graves disease. TCRdb ran MiXCR on the reads and lists one entry per CDR3 protein. The sample includes hundreds of distinct CDR3 sequences, about nine tenths seen only once; the top ten take around 10%. After RNA was extracted from PBMCs, the TCR library was made from it. The source was peripheral blood mononuclear cells (PBMCs), collected with antithyroid drug treatment, in newly diagnosed or persistent Graves disease (not recorded which). These receptors all stem from a man between 18 and 29 years old with Graves disease.

The table lists this clonotype with a few counts. CDR3 protein: CSAPTPEAFF. The CDR3 region has the DNA TGCAGTGCCCCGACACCTGAAGCTTTCTTT. V gene TRBV20-1 combines with J gene TRBJ1-1; D is unresolved. V dropped 6 bases and J dropped 6 bases, with 8 bases sitting between them. Germline V gives CDR1 DFQATT, CDR2 SNEGSKA (reference sequence). This CDR3 has 10 amino acids.

The chain couples TRBV11-3 to TRBJ2-1; 8 bases are a match to TRBD2. V dropped 5 bases and J dropped 3; count of bases not matched to a gene: 9. The CDR3 totals 16 residues. The germline V gene has CDR1 SGHNT and CDR2 YENEEA. The CDR3 is CASSRVLAELYNEQFF. The DNA for the CDR3 is TGTGCCAGCAGCCGCGTACTAGCGGAACTCTACAATGAGCAGTTCTTC.

V is TRBV13 and J is TRBJ1-5, with D possibly being TRBD1 (5 bases). V was trimmed by 0 bases and J by 7 bases, leaving 13 bases between them. Germline CDR1 reads PRHDT; CDR2 reads FYEKMQ (reference sequence). This CDR3 has 15 residues. DNA of the CDR3: TGTGCCAGCAGCTTAGGAGCCGCCAGGGACCAGCCCCAGCATTTT. Translating gives CASSLGAARDQPQHF.

CDR3 DNA: TGCGCCAGCAGCTGGGGCACCGGGGAGCTGTTTTTT. Encoded protein: CASSWGTGELFF. This chain links TRBV5-1 with TRBJ2-2; no reliable D call. CDR1 is SGHRS, CDR2 YFSETQ, per germline. CDR3 length equals 12 residues. The germline V and J ends were trimmed by 3 bases and 4 bases, with 4 bases remaining between them.

The sample holds one count of this clonotype. The genes are TRBV18 and TRBJ2-1; D gene ambiguous. With 3 bases removed from V and 0 bases from J, the gap between germline ends came to 12 bases. Germline V gene sequence: CDR1 KGHSH, CDR2 LQKENI. The length of the CDR3 is 16 residues. The CDR3 DNA follows: TGTGCCAGCTCACCGGGTGGCGCGAGCTCCTACAATGAGCAGTTCTTC. This translates into CASSPGGASSYNEQFF.